This TCR beta chain was recovered during a study of PD-1 blockade in classical Hodgkin lymphoma (dated by TCRdb to 2020 to 2022). With regard to the full study: Nivolumab dosing was 3 mg/kg intravenously every 2 weeks, continuing until either disease progression or unacceptable toxicity. The study used TCR beta sequencing and CyTOF to define a peripheral blood immune signature of response to PD-1 blockade in classical Hodgkin lymphoma.

Broader findings and caveats from the paper: Trial patients with a complete response had baseline diversity similar to that of newly diagnosed patients, while partial responders and progressors had significantly lower diversity. Newly diagnosed patients were reported to have lower baseline TCR diversity than healthy donors, and relapsed/refractory patients were reported to have lower baseline TCR diversity still. Lower diversity was observed in patients in whom nivolumab was started less than 1 year after ASCT, and these patients were excluded from later analyses so that confounding by immune reconstitution would be avoided. The study was limited to a single clinical trial cohort, and causes of repertoire differences, possibly disease activity or prior therapy, remained undefined. A significant rise by C4D1 was seen in CD4+ but not CD8+ TCR diversity (p=0.0027 vs p=0.16), with the rise being most apparent in complete responders (p=0.02).

The time point label for this specimen denotes: cycle 4 day 1 (C4D1), after 5 to 7 weeks of nivolumab. Every trial patient had relapsed following autologous stem cell transplantation, and prior brentuximab vedotin exposure was what differed among cohorts A, B and C. A total of 50 to 70 patients with relapsed/refractory classical Hodgkin lymphoma made up the trial cohort, and each patient's best overall response was complete response, partial response or progressive disease. Trial patients were treated with single-agent nivolumab in the multi-cohort phase II CheckMate 205 trial. An independent review committee assessed best overall response by applying the 2007 International Working Group response criteria. Trial PBMCs were obtained immediately prior to nivolumab initiation (C1D1) and on therapy at cycle 2 day 1 and cycle 4 day 1. Peripheral blood was collected in 8 mL Vacutainer Cell Preparation Tubes, from which PBMCs were isolated by centrifugation and then cryopreserved.

Genomic DNA was isolated using the Qiagen DNeasy kit from unsorted PBMCs as well as from negatively selected CD4+ and CD8+ fractions. Amplification of TCR beta CDR3 regions was done by immunoSEQ multiplex PCR with primers that anneal to V and J segments. Amplification bias was minimized using a synthetic immune receptor repertoire, and residual bias was removed computationally after sequencing. The source study handled its data this way. Custom Python scripts were used to quantify repertoire diversity as the Shannon entropy index. The unsorted, CD4+ and CD8+ repertoires were each analyzed separately, with the exception of combined analyses, where CD4+ and CD8+ sequences were merged in silico. Clonal expansion was defined as a frequency increase of at least 2-fold after treatment compared with C1D1, and clones undetected at baseline were assigned a pseudocount of 0.5. Clones with 0 or 1 copy at C1D1 were defined as singleton clones, while clones with 2 or more copies were defined as non-singleton clones. Clones expanded in unsorted samples were annotated as CD4+, CD8+ or unknown by matching protein sequences in sorted samples from the same patient. Wilcoxon tests on paired samples were used to test diversity changes from C1D1 to C4D1. TCRdb stores this immuneACCESS table with in-frame sequences only. Part of the clones is absent; in the studies checked, under half of the shortfall reflects unresolved V genes, and no reason is known for the rest. That table supplies the V and J calls and clone size; D and trimming were determined from the DNA. For this sample the table gives some 90,000 clones, of which approximately 83% were detected only once. Jointly, the top ten make up more than 15% of the sample.

The CDR3 sequence holds 12 residues, the cysteine and phenylalanine included. Left in the record is the CDR3 DNA by itself, 36 bases read in frame from the first base. The germline V gene encodes CDR1 LNHDA and CDR2 SQIVND (reference sequence). This clone was detected only once. Its target antigen remains unknown. A read error may account for a junction end that differs from germline. The sequence joins TRBV19 to TRBJ1-1, and TRBD1 may be the D gene, going by 5 matching bases. The sequence derives from a human donor with classical Hodgkin lymphoma. Sequencing used peripheral blood mononuclear cells (PBMCs), obtained before the fourth cycle of nivolumab. For the CDR3, the sequence is CASSIAGTEAFF. The DNA reads TGTGCCAGTAGTATAGCGGGGACTGAGGCTTTCTTT.